The 15 T cell receptor beta chains below were found in one sample sequenced in a study of control samples from healthy donors and cancer patients. Measured with immunoSEQ multiplex PCR; TCRdb has only the in-frame clones, and not every one. The profile covers around 94,000 clones, with about 85% appearing a single time and over 0.95% taken by the ten largest. Input material: blood. The receptors shown here come from a woman in her 50s in good health.

CDR3 amino acids: CASSLGRNTGELFF. CDR3 nucleotides: TGTGCCAGCTCGCTGGGGCGTAACACCGGGGAGCTGTTTTTT. The chain has TRBV18 and TRBJ2-2; TRBD1 is a possible D gene (5 bases). V lost 6 bases and J 2 bases, leaving 10 bases between the germline ends. The CDR3 sequence is 14 residues long. Germline V gene lookup returns CDR1 KGHSH and CDR2 LQKENI.

The genes are TRBV19 and TRBJ2-1, with a possible D match to TRBD1 (5 bases). Trimming cost V 8 bases and J 0 bases, with 14 bases left between them. CDR3 length: 15 residues. Germline V gives CDR1 LNHDA, CDR2 SQIVND (reference sequence). The CDR3 loop is CASGAQVSSYNEQFF. Written as DNA, the CDR3 is TGTGCCAGTGGGGCCCAGGTTAGCTCCTACAATGAGCAGTTCTTC.

The J gene is TRBJ2-7, the V gene TRBV28; 9 nucleotides line up with TRBD2. The trim removed 3 bases at V and 3 bases at J, leaving 15 bases unmatched. The CDR3 is 18 residues long. From germline, CDR1 is MDHEN and CDR2 SYDVKM. The CDR3 DNA follows: TGTGCCAGCAGTTTCCCATTCTATAATAGCGGGGGCCGCTACGAGCAGTACTTC. This encodes CASSFPFYNSGGRYEQYF.

J is TRBJ1-5 and V is TRBV28, with D perhaps matching TRBD1 (5 bases). The CDR3 spans 16 residues. V was trimmed by 6 bases and J by 4 bases, leaving 19 bases between them. The germline V gene encodes CDR1 MDHEN and CDR2 SYDVKM. CDR3 in DNA: TGTGCCAGCAGAACTGGGTCCGGCAGGGTAAATCAGCCCCAGCATTTT. Translating gives CASRTGSGRVNQPQHF.

The rearrangement joins TRBV19 to TRBJ1-1; 10 nucleotides agree with TRBD1. Germline-derived CDR1 and CDR2 are LNHDA and SQIVND (reference sequence). This CDR3 contains 15 residues. Unmatched junction bases numbered 6, after V lost 1 base and J lost 7 bases. In DNA form, the CDR3 reads TGTGCCAGTAGTATAGGGACAGGGGGACAGGATGAAGCTTTCTTT. The encoded protein is CASSIGTGGQDEAFF.

This clone was seen just once. For the CDR3, the DNA is TGTGCCAGCAGTGAAGAAATGAACACTGAAGCTTTCTTT. It encodes CASSEEMNTEAFF. The chain couples TRBV6-4 to TRBJ1-1; no clear D gene. In germline, CDR1 is MRHNA, CDR2 SNTAGT. The CDR3 extends over 13 amino acids. Trimming removed 3 bases at V and 0 bases at J, with 5 bases between.

Details on this clone: A read error may account for a junction end that differs from germline. The same CDR3 can be traced to other DNA sequences in this sample. The DNA for the CDR3 is TGCGCCAGTAGCCAGGGAACGACCGGAAACACCATATATTTT. It yields the protein CASSQGTTGNTIYF. The rearrangement uses TRBV19 and TRBJ1-3; D possibly corresponds to TRBD1 (5 bases). Germline lookup yields CDR1 LNHDA and CDR2 SQIVND (reference sequence). The CDR3 spans 14 residues. Together with reference TRBV19 and TRBJ1-3, the CDR3 gives the full variable domain: DGGITQSPKYLFRKEGQNVTLSCEQNLNHDAMYWYRQDPGQGLRLIYYSQIVNDFQKGDIAEGYSVSREKKESFPLTVTSAQKNPTAFYLCASSQGTTGNTIYFGEGSWLTVV.

V is TRBV2 and J is TRBJ1-1, with D possibly TRBD1 on 6 matching bases. The CDR3 has 17 amino acids. Germline V lookup: CDR1 SNHLY, CDR2 FYNNEI. Trimming removed 3 bases from V and 8 bases from J, with 25 bases in between. The CDR3, as DNA: TGTGCCAGCAGTGAGGGTAAAATAGGGGGAAGAGTATTAGAAGCTTTCTTT. It codes for CASSEGKIGGRVLEAFF.

This clone was recorded only once. The rearrangement joins TRBV6-2 or TRBV6-3 to TRBJ2-1, with D maybe TRBD2 (5 bases). The CDR3 is made up of 16 amino acids. V was trimmed by 0 bases and J by 2 bases, leaving 11 bases between them. Germline CDR1 reads MNHEY; CDR2 reads SVGEGT. CDR3: CASSYSLRAPYNEQFF. The CDR3 DNA sequence: TGTGCCAGCAGTTACTCCTTGCGGGCCCCCTACAATGAGCAGTTCTTC.

This clone came up once. V gene TRBV27 combines with J gene TRBJ1-3; D is undetermined. The V end was cut by 0 bases, the J end by 3 bases, with 9 bases between. Germline values: CDR1 MNHEY, CDR2 SMNVEV (reference sequence). The CDR3 sequence is 15 residues long. This chain's CDR3 is CASSLSGGGGNTIYF. CDR3 coding DNA: TGTGCCAGCAGTTTATCTGGCGGTGGTGGAAACACCATATATTTT.

This clone has a handful of counts. V and J are TRBV12-3 or TRBV12-4 and TRBJ2-1, with 11 bases lining up with TRBD2. V shed 5 bases and J 12 bases; nucleotides not matched to a gene: 3. The CDR3 extends over 12 amino acids. In DNA form, the CDR3 reads TGTGCCAGCAGTCTTAGCGGGAGGGGGCAGTTCTTC. This translates into CASSLSGRGQFF.

The chain has TRBV4-2 and TRBJ2-4; 8 positions match TRBD1. The CDR3 contains 17 residues. V gave up 3 bases and J gave up 6 bases; unmatched junction bases: 13. The germline CDR1 and CDR2 sequences are LGHNA and YNFKEQ. The chain's CDR3 is CASSHITGGPYRNIQYF. Here the CDR3 DNA reads TGTGCCAGCAGCCATATCACAGGGGGGCCTTATCGAAACATTCAGTACTTC.

The genes are TRBV5-1 and TRBJ1-1, with D possibly matching TRBD1 (5 bases). In germline, CDR1 is SGHRS, CDR2 YFSETQ. The CDR3 runs to 15 residues. V lost 2 bases and J 5 bases, leaving 16 bases between the germline ends. Here the CDR3 reads CASSFGGGALTEAFF. CDR3 nucleotides: TGCGCCAGCAGCTTCGGAGGAGGGGCTTTGACTGAAGCTTTCTTT.

V gene TRBV29-1 combines with J gene TRBJ1-1, with a weak D call TRBD1 (6 bases). V was clipped by 6 bases and J by 4 bases, with 12 bases between them. The CDR3 contains 12 residues. Germline loops: CDR1 SQVTM, CDR2 ANQGSEA. Here the CDR3 reads CSVGGGGTEAFF. CDR3 nucleotide sequence: TGCAGCGTCGGGGGAGGGGGCACTGAAGCTTTCTTT.

The rearrangement links TRBV3-1 (or the pseudogene TRBV3-2) to TRBJ1-1; 8 positions match TRBD1. The CDR3 contains 15 residues. The germline CDR1 and CDR2 sequences are LGHDT and YNNKEL (reference sequence). The V and J ends lost 1 base and 6 bases, in that order; junction bases with no gene match: 7. The CDR3 sequence: CASSQGHRGGAEAFF. The DNA of the CDR3 is TGTGCCAGCAGCCAAGGACACAGGGGGGGGGCTGAAGCTTTCTTT.